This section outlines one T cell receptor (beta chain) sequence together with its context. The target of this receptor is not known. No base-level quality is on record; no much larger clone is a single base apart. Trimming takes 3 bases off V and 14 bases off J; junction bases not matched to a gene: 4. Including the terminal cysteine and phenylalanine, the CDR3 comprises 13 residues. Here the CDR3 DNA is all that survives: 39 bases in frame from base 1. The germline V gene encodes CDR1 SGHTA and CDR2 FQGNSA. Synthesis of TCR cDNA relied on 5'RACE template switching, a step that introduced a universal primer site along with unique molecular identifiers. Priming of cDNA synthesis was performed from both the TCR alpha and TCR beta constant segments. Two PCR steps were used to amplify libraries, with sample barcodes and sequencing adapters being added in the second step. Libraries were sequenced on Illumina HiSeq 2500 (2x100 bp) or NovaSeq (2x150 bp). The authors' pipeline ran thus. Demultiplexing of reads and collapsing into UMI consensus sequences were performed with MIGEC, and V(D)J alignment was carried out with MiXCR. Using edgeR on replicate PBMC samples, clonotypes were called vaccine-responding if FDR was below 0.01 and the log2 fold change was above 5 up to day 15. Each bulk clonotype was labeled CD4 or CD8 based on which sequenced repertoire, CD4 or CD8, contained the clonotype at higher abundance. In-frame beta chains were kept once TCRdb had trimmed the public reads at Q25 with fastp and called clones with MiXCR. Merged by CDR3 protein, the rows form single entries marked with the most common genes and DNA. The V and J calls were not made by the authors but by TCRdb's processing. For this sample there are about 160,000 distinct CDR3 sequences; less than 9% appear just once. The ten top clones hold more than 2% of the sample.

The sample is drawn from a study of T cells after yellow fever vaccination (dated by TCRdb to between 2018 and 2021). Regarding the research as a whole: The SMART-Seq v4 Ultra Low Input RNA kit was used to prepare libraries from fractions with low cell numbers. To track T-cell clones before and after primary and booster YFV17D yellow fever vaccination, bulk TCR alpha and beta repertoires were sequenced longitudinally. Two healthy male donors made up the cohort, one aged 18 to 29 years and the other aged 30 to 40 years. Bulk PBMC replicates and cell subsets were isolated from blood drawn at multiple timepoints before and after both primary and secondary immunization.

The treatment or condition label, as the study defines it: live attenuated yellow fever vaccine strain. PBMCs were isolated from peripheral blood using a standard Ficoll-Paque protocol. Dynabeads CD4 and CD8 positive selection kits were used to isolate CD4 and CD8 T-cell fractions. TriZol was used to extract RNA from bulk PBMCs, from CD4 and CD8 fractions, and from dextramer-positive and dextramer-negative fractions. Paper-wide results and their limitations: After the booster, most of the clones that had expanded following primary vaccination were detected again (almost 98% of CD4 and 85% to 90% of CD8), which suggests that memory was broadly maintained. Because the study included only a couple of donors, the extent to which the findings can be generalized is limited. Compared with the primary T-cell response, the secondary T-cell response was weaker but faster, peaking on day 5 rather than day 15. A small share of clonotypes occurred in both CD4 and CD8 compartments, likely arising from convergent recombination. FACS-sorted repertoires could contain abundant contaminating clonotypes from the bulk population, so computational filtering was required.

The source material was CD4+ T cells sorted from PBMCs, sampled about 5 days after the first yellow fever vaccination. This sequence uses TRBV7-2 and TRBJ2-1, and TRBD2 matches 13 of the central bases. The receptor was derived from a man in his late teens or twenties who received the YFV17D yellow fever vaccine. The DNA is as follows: TGTGCCAGCAGCTTTACTAGCGGGGGGGCAGAGTTCTTC. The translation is CASSFTSGGAEFF.